The 27 T cell receptor beta chains below all came from one sample that was sequenced in a study of cytomegalovirus exposure and HLA in healthy donors. The PCR was carried out with 60 Vbeta primers and 13 Jbeta primers. TCRdb keeps only in-frame clones here, not all; method: immunoSEQ multiplex PCR. This table has hundreds of thousands of clones, over 65% appearing once. The sample consisted of PBMCs. The source is a man aged 18 to 35 in good health and CMV-seronegative.

The rearrangement joins TRBV18 to TRBJ2-1; 12 nucleotides agree with TRBD2. CDR1 is KGHSH and CDR2 is LQKENI in the germline V gene. Unmatched junction bases numbered 10, after V lost 2 bases and J lost 8 bases. The CDR3 contains 17 residues. The CDR3 is CASSPTSGRWSGHEQFF. For the CDR3, the DNA is TGTGCCAGCTCACCAACTAGCGGGAGGTGGTCCGGACATGAGCAGTTCTTC. Together with reference TRBV18 and TRBJ2-1, the CDR3 gives the full variable domain: NAGVMQNPRHLVRRRGQEARLRCSPMKGHSHVYWYRQLPEEGLKFMVYLQKENIIDESGMPKERFSAEFPKEGPSILRIQQVVRGDSAAYFCASSPTSGRWSGHEQFFGPGTRLTVL.

This clone was seen only a few times. The rearrangement joins TRBV4-3 to TRBJ2-7; 9 bases fit TRBD1. The trim removed 3 bases at V and 3 bases at J, leaving 6 bases unmatched. Germline V gives CDR1 LGHNA, CDR2 YSLEER. The CDR3 is 15 amino acids. The CDR3 DNA reads TGCGCCAGCAGCCAGTCCTTGACAGGGGGCTACGAGCAGTACTTC. Its protein product is CASSQSLTGGYEQYF.

The V gene is TRBV30, the J gene TRBJ1-2; no clear D gene. Deletions cut 0 bases from V and 0 bases from J, with 11 bases between. The CDR3 has 15 residues. Germline V gene lookup returns CDR1 GTSNPN and CDR2 SVGIG (reference sequence). In DNA form, the CDR3 reads TGTGCCTGGAGTGTACCGGGGTTGACTAACTATGGCTACACCTTC. Amino acid sequence: CAWSVPGLTNYGYTF.

The V and J genes are TRBV7-3 and TRBJ1-1; 7 positions match TRBD1. V shed 5 bases, J shed 1 base, and the junction held 4 bases outside the gene matches. The CDR3 covers 14 residues. Germline CDR1 reads SGHTA; CDR2 reads FQGTGA. The chain's CDR3 is CASSPTGANTEAFF. The CDR3 region has the DNA TGTGCCAGCAGCCCAACAGGGGCGAACACTGAAGCTTTCTTT.

The chain carries TRBV29-1 and TRBJ2-7; 8 bases map to TRBD1. Germline assignment: CDR1 SQVTM and CDR2 ANQGSEA. The CDR3 extends over 13 amino acids. V lost 5 bases, J lost 2 bases, and 5 bases stayed unmatched. The chain's CDR3 is CSVKQGDTYEQYF. DNA of the CDR3: TGCAGCGTTAAACAGGGGGATACCTACGAGCAGTACTTC.

The CDR3 reads CSVRDYLQETQYF. The CDR3 DNA reads as TGCAGCGTTAGAGACTACCTACAAGAGACCCAGTACTTC. The rearrangement links TRBV29-1 to TRBJ2-5, with D perhaps matching TRBD2 (5 bases). CDR1 and CDR2 (germline): SQVTM, ANQGSEA. Trimming removed 5 bases at V and 2 bases at J, with 12 bases between. This CDR3 is built from 13 residues.

V is TRBV30 and J is TRBJ2-1; D perhaps matches TRBD2 (6 bases). Germline lookup yields CDR1 GTSNPN and CDR2 SVGIG (reference sequence). The V and J ends lost 5 bases and 2 bases respectively, with 16 bases between them. The CDR3 sequence is 15 residues long. The CDR3 is CAWSTLARTYNEQFF. The CDR3 coding sequence is TGTGCCTGGTCCACTCTAGCGCGGACCTACAATGAGCAGTTCTTC.

The J gene is TRBJ2-7, the V gene TRBV6-5, with 10 bases identical to TRBD2. The CDR3 runs to 15 residues. The J segment lost 6 bases and the V segment lost 2 bases, leaving 7 bases of the junction unmatched. Germline-derived CDR1 and CDR2 are MNHEY and SVGAGI. CDR3 DNA sequence: TGTGCCAGCAGTTACCGTCTAGCGGGAGTAGGCGAGCAGTACTTC. It is translated as CASSYRLAGVGEQYF.

The V and J genes are TRBV7-6 and TRBJ2-7, with 9 bases aligning to TRBD2. The germline gives CDR1 SGHVS, CDR2 FNYEAQ. The CDR3 covers 15 residues. J gave up 2 bases and V 1 base, and 3 bases lay outside the gene matches. The CDR3 region is CASSLEASGTYEQYF. The CDR3 coding sequence is TGTGCCAGCAGCTTAGAGGCTAGCGGGACCTACGAGCAGTACTTC.

The rearrangement links TRBV7-8 to TRBJ1-2; 9 nucleotides agree with TRBD1. CDR3 length: 15 amino acids. Germline CDR1 and CDR2: SGHVS and FQNEAQ. The V and J ends lost 6 bases and 8 bases, in that order; junction bases with no gene match: 13. The CDR3 is CASSQNYRGQRGYTF. DNA for the CDR3: TGTGCCAGCAGTCAAAATTACAGGGGGCAGAGGGGCTACACCTTC.

The chain has TRBV10-3 and TRBJ1-4; D gene unclear. V lost 0 bases and J lost 3, with 11 bases in between. Germline CDR1 is ENHRY and CDR2 is SYGVKD. The CDR3 is 16 residues long. The CDR3 coding sequence is TGTGCCATCAGTGAGTCGCGAGGGCGGTCTAATGAAAAACTGTTTTTT. Protein: CAISESRGRSNEKLFF.

The V gene is TRBV7-9, the J gene TRBJ2-7; D is uncertain. The CDR3 contains 16 residues. CDR1 is SEHNR, CDR2 FQNEAQ, per germline (reference sequence). Trimming removed 2 bases at V and 3 bases at J, with 17 bases between. The DNA of the CDR3 is TGTGCCAGCAGCTTAAAAGGTACAGACGTATACTACGAGCAGTACTTC. Residues: CASSLKGTDVYYEQYF.

This chain connects TRBV11-1 to TRBJ2-1, with D possibly being TRBD2 (6 bases). The germline V and J ends were trimmed by 5 bases and 8 bases, with 22 bases remaining between them. Germline lookup yields CDR1 SGHAT and CDR2 FQDESV (reference sequence). The length of the CDR3 is 16 residues. CDR3 region: CASSPRVMAGNDEQFF. CDR3 sequence (DNA): TGTGCCAGCAGCCCCCGTGTCATGGCGGGGAACGATGAGCAGTTCTTC.

The rearrangement uses TRBV29-1 and TRBJ2-5; 8 positions match TRBD1. Looked up from germline, CDR1 is SQVTM and CDR2 is ANQGSEA. The CDR3 sequence is 14 residues long. The trim removed 7 bases at V and 5 bases at J, leaving 12 bases unmatched. The CDR3 sequence: CSAGGQGAVETQYF. CDR3 nucleotides: TGCAGCGCTGGGGGTCAGGGGGCTGTGGAGACCCAGTACTTC.

CDR3 region: CASSEYRGTYGYTF. The CDR3 DNA follows: TGCGCCAGCAGTGAGTACAGGGGAACCTATGGCTACACCTTC. This sequence joins TRBV10-2 and TRBJ1-2; 7 nucleotides agree with TRBD1. The V gene's germline CDR1 is WSHSY and CDR2 SAAADI. J was trimmed by 4 bases and V by 1 base; bases with no gene match: 3. The CDR3 has 14 residues.

DNA for the CDR3: TGCGCCAGCAGCCCCCTAGCGGGAGGCCTCCAAGAGACCCAGTACTTC. This encodes CASSPLAGGLQETQYF. The rearrangement uses TRBV5-1 and TRBJ2-5; 11 bases map to TRBD2. The length of the CDR3 is 16 residues. The germline gives CDR1 SGHRS, CDR2 YFSETQ. V was clipped by 4 bases and J by 1 base; unmatched bases: 6.

V and J are TRBV18 and TRBJ1-1, with a tentative D call TRBD1 (5 bases). Trimming shortened V by 10 bases and J by 3 bases, and 15 bases separated the two germline ends. CDR1 and CDR2 (germline): KGHSH, LQKENI. The CDR3 has 13 amino acids. This CDR3 reads CATIQGLDTEAFF. In DNA form, the CDR3 reads TGTGCCACCATTCAGGGTTTGGACACTGAAGCTTTCTTT.

This clone was observed a few times. V usage is TRBV15 and J usage is TRBJ2-2; 9 bases are a match to TRBD2. The CDR3 length is 14 residues. Germline lookup yields CDR1 LNHNV and CDR2 YYDKDF (reference sequence). J lost 4 bases, V lost 10 bases, and 7 bases had no gene match. The CDR3 loop is CAIRAGGSTGELFF. CDR3 nucleotide sequence: TGTGCCATCCGAGCGGGGGGCAGCACCGGGGAGCTGTTTTTT.

Concerning this clone: The same CDR3 is also encoded by other DNA sequences in this sample. The genes are TRBV30 and TRBJ2-3, with D possibly matching TRBD2 (5 bases). The CDR3 is 14 amino acids. Trimming took off 0 bases at V and 1 base at J, with 8 bases between the two ends. Per the germline V gene, CDR1 is GTSNPN and CDR2 is SVGIG (reference sequence). The CDR3 reads CAWSVRRGTDTQYF. In DNA, the CDR3 is TGTGCCTGGAGTGTACGGCGGGGCACAGATACGCAGTATTTT.

This chain links TRBV19 with TRBJ1-3; D ambiguous. V gave up 6 bases and J gave up 0 bases, with 9 bases separating them. CDR3 length equals 14 residues. Germline loops: CDR1 LNHDA, CDR2 SQIVND (reference sequence). As DNA, the CDR3 is TGTGCCAGTAGGTCAGGCAGCTCTGGAAACACCATATATTTT. It specifies CASRSGSSGNTIYF.

This chain connects TRBV6-6 to TRBJ2-1, with TRBD1 matching over 7 bases. Germline CDR1 MNHNY, CDR2 SVGAGI (reference sequence). The CDR3 extends over 11 amino acids. V dropped 6 bases and J dropped 8; count of bases not matched to a gene: 1. CDR3: CASRDRDEQFF. Here the CDR3 DNA reads TGTGCCAGCAGAGACAGGGATGAGCAGTTCTTC.

The chain uses TRBV4-1 and TRBJ2-5; 9 nucleotides align to TRBD1. The DNA end lines up better with TRBJ2-7; the J call may be wrong. Germline CDR1 MGHRA, CDR2 YSYEKL. The CDR3 consists of 15 residues. The CDR3 nucleotides are TGCGCCAGCAGCCAACCGGGACAGGGAACCTACGAGCAGTACTTC. Translated: CASSQPGQGTYEQYF.

This clone came up many times. The genes are TRBV29-1 and TRBJ2-5, with a tentative D call TRBD2 (6 bases). The length of the CDR3 is 15 residues. The germline CDR1 and CDR2 sequences are SQVTM and ANQGSEA. The V end was cut by 4 bases, the J end by 1 base, with 16 bases between. CDR3 in amino acids: CSVGPLGGGQETQYF. The CDR3 DNA follows: TGCAGCGTTGGGCCCCTGGGGGGAGGCCAAGAGACCCAGTACTTC.

The V call is TRBV6-6, the J call TRBJ1-1; 7 bases map to TRBD1. CDR3 length: 15 residues. The germline V gene has CDR1 MNHNY and CDR2 SVGAGI (reference sequence). V lost 7 bases to trimming and J lost 4 bases; unmatched junction nucleotides: 12. CDR3 sequence: CASIKGGSRGTEAFF. CDR3 DNA: TGTGCCAGCATCAAAGGGGGCTCTCGCGGCACTGAAGCTTTCTTT.

This clone showed up just a few times. The genes are TRBV29-1 and TRBJ2-7; D uncertain. Germline CDR1 and CDR2: SQVTM and ANQGSEA. This CDR3 has 12 amino acids. The ends were cut back, 2 bases at V and 3 bases at J, with 8 bases in the middle. The CDR3 spells CSVELSSYEQYF. For the CDR3, the DNA is TGCAGCGTTGAATTGTCTAGCTACGAGCAGTACTTC.

The chain is built from TRBV6-5 and TRBJ2-3; unclear D gene. CDR3 length equals 14 residues. From germline, CDR1 is MNHEY and CDR2 SVGAGI. V lost 2 bases and J 2 bases, leaving 8 bases between the germline ends. DNA for the CDR3: TGTGCCAGCAGTTACGGCAGACACACAGATACGCAGTATTTT. Its translation is CASSYGRHTDTQYF.

The chain is built from TRBV19 and TRBJ1-1; 9 positions match TRBD1. The trim removed 6 bases at V and 10 bases at J, leaving 6 bases unmatched. Germline CDR1 LNHDA, CDR2 SQIVND (reference sequence). This CDR3 region has 12 residues. DNA for the CDR3: TGTGCCAGTAGACAGGGGGCGGAGATAGCTTTCTTT. Translated, it gives CASRQGAEIAFF. The variable domain in full, completed from reference TRBV19 and TRBJ1-1, reads DGGITQSPKYLFRKEGQNVTLSCEQNLNHDAMYWYRQDPGQGLRLIYYSQIVNDFQKGDIAEGYSVSREKKESFPLTVTSAQKNPTAFYLCASRQGAEIAFFGQGTRLTVV.